What follows are 18 T cell receptor beta chains derived from one specimen sequenced in a study of T cells in localized non-small cell lung cancer. Sequenced by immunoSEQ multiplex PCR; TCRdb stores in-frame clones only, minus some. The profile shows 1,500 to 2,500 clones, around 18% of them singletons. The specimen was lung tumor tissue, collected before any cancer treatment. Source of these receptors: a man aged 40 to 70 with stage I lung adenocarcinoma.

The rearrangement uses TRBV28 and TRBJ2-7; D possibly corresponds to TRBD2 (5 bases). The V end lost 1 base, the J end lost 5 bases, and 9 bases lay between the germline ends. Germline values: CDR1 MDHEN, CDR2 SYDVKM. This CDR3 has 13 amino acids. The CDR3 DNA reads as TGTGCCAGCAGTTTATCGGGGTCGGACGAGCAGTACTTC. Residues: CASSLSGSDEQYF.

By sample fraction, this clone is large (0.1 to 1%). The V gene is TRBV19, the J gene TRBJ2-1, with 9 bases matching TRBD2. CDR1 and CDR2 from the germline V gene are LNHDA and SQIVND (reference sequence). CDR3 size: 14 residues. V lost 10 bases to trimming and J lost 4 bases; unmatched junction nucleotides: 8. For the CDR3, the DNA is TGTGCCACCCCGACTAGCGGCACGTACAATGAGCAGTTCTTC. Protein sequence: CATPTSGTYNEQFF. The full variable domain, in which reference TRBV19 and TRBJ2-1 provide the parts outside the CDR3, is DGGITQSPKYLFRKEGQNVTLSCEQNLNHDAMYWYRQDPGQGLRLIYYSQIVNDFQKGDIAEGYSVSREKKESFPLTVTSAQKNPTAFYLCATPTSGTYNEQFFGPGTRLTVL.

This clone has just a few counts. The genes are TRBV30 and TRBJ2-5; 10 bases agree with TRBD2. The ends lost 4 bases at V and 5 bases at J; junction bases unmatched: 13. Germline assignment: CDR1 GTSNPN and CDR2 SVGIG (reference sequence). The CDR3 contains 16 residues. Written as DNA, the CDR3 is TGTGCCTGGAAGATTCGGAGCGGGAGGGCTCTTGAGACCCAGTACTTC. This translates into CAWKIRSGRALETQYF.

The chain uses TRBV18 and TRBJ2-5, with a tentative D call TRBD1 (6 bases). V was cut by 3 bases and J by 5 bases, with 10 bases left in between. The CDR3 runs to 13 residues. Germline CDR1 is KGHSH and CDR2 is LQKENI. CDR3 coding DNA: TGTGCCAGCTCACCTGGGACACGGGAGACCCAGTACTTC. Protein product: CASSPGTRETQYF.

This chain connects TRBV25-1 to TRBJ1-1; the match to TRBD1 covers 8 bases. Unmatched junction bases numbered 9, after V lost 2 bases and J lost 10 bases. The CDR3 is 14 residues long. Germline CDR1 and CDR2: MGHDK and SYGVNS. Written as DNA, the CDR3 is TGTGCCAGCAGTGAACGTCTCAGGGGGCGGGGAGCTTTCTTT. This gives the protein CASSERLRGRGAFF.

There are a few counts of this clone. The V gene is TRBV6-8, the J gene TRBJ2-2; 15 nucleotides align to TRBD2. From germline, CDR1 is MNHGY and CDR2 SAAAGT. The CDR3 consists of 17 residues. V lost 4 bases and J lost 5; bases outside the gene matches: 5. The CDR3: CASSWTSGGAVTGELFF. In DNA, the CDR3 is TGTGCCAGCAGTTGGACTAGCGGGGGGGCCGTAACCGGGGAGCTGTTTTTT.

The sample holds a few counts of this clone. Compared with germline, one end of the junction differs, possibly owing to a read error. This rearrangement joins TRBV6-8 to TRBJ2-3; 8 nucleotides match TRBD2. This CDR3 is built from 15 residues. Germline CDR1 reads MNHGY; CDR2 reads SAAAGT. The CDR3 region has the DNA TGTGCCATCAGTGTAGGGACTAGTAGCACAGATACGCAGTATTTT. Translation: CAISVGTSSTDTQYF.

This clone showed up just a few times. J is TRBJ1-4 and V is TRBV19, with a tentative D call TRBD1 (6 bases). CDR3 length equals 16 residues. V gave up 6 bases and J gave up 7 bases, with 21 bases separating them. Germline assignment: CDR1 LNHDA and CDR2 SQIVND (reference sequence). Written as DNA, the CDR3 is TGTGCCAGTAGCCCGACAACCGGGACAATGGGTGAAAAACTGTTTTTT. The encoded protein is CASSPTTGTMGEKLFF.

V and J are TRBV11-3 and TRBJ1-3; 9 bases fit TRBD1. The CDR3 covers 14 residues. The ends lost 3 bases at V and 6 bases at J; junction bases unmatched: 3. CDR1 is SGHNT and CDR2 is YENEEA in the germline V gene. The CDR3: CASSFTGGQNTIYF. CDR3 nucleotide sequence: TGTGCCAGCAGCTTCACAGGGGGCCAAAACACCATATATTTT.

This sequence joins TRBV19 and TRBJ2-3; 8 bases map to TRBD1. Unmatched junction bases numbered 13, after V lost 7 bases and J lost 7 bases. The CDR3 runs to 15 residues. CDR1 is LNHDA, CDR2 SQIVND, per germline (reference sequence). The CDR3 sequence is CASKLEDRGVNTQYF. The CDR3 region has the DNA TGTGCCAGTAAACTAGAAGACAGGGGAGTGAATACGCAGTATTTT.

V usage is TRBV4-1 and J usage is TRBJ2-3; 8 bases are shared with TRBD2. Germline CDR1 MGHRA, CDR2 YSYEKL. Trimming took 4 bases from V and 5 from J; bases not matched to a gene: 2. The CDR3 length is 13 residues. Written as DNA, the CDR3 is TGCGCCAGCAGCCTCACTAGCGGAGATACGCAGTATTTT. It specifies CASSLTSGDTQYF.

This clone was observed a few times. The chain combines TRBV18 with TRBJ2-1, with D unresolved. CDR1 is KGHSH and CDR2 is LQKENI in the germline V gene. This CDR3 region has 12 residues. The germline V and J ends were trimmed by 0 bases and 10 bases, with 7 bases remaining between them. CDR3 sequence: CASSPPIQEQFF. Written as DNA, the CDR3 is TGTGCCAGCTCACCACCTATTCAGGAGCAGTTCTTC.

V usage is TRBV11-3 and J usage is TRBJ1-4, with D uncertain. Trimming shortened V by 1 base and J by 7 bases, and 16 bases separated the two germline ends. The germline CDR1 and CDR2 sequences are SGHNT and YENEEA. The CDR3 runs to 16 residues. The CDR3 region has the DNA TGTGCCAGCAGCTTAGTGATCGGAGTGGTGAGTGAAAAACTGTTTTTT. Protein: CASSLVIGVVSEKLFF.

This clone turned up a few times. The V and J genes are TRBV30 and TRBJ1-2; 10 nucleotides agree with TRBD1. CDR3 length: 15 residues. J lost 8 bases, V lost 0 bases, and 9 bases had no gene match. Germline V gene sequence: CDR1 GTSNPN, CDR2 SVGIG (reference sequence). This chain's CDR3 is CAWSVPTGGAQGYTF. In DNA form, the CDR3 reads TGTGCCTGGAGTGTACCGACAGGGGGCGCACAGGGCTACACCTTC.

This chain joins TRBV9 and TRBJ2-2; 9 bases are shared with TRBD1. Germline V gene lookup returns CDR1 SGDLS and CDR2 YYNGEE. The CDR3 extends over 15 amino acids. Trimming at V came to 4 bases and at J to 5 bases, leaving 6 bases not matched to a gene. Here the CDR3 DNA reads TGTGCCAGCAGCCCTAGACAGGGGGGTACCGGGGAGCTGTTTTTT. Protein: CASSPRQGGTGELFF. Combining the CDR3 with reference TRBV9 and TRBJ2-2 gives the whole variable domain DSGVTQTPKHLITATGQRVTLRCSPRSGDLSVYWYQQSLDQGLQFLIQYYNGEERAKGNILERFSAQQFPDLHSELNLSSLELGDSALYFCASSPRQGGTGELFFGEGSRLTVL.

This clone has a handful of counts. The CDR3 loop is CASSVGRTPDTQYF. For the CDR3, the DNA is TGTGCCAGCAGCGTAGGACGGACTCCAGATACGCAGTATTTT. V gene TRBV9 combines with J gene TRBJ2-3; a possible D gene is TRBD2 (5 bases). CDR1 is SGDLS and CDR2 is YYNGEE in the germline V gene. The CDR3 totals 14 residues. Trimming stripped 0 bases from V and 4 bases from J, with 9 bases between.

This clone was seen a few times. The chain combines TRBV14 with TRBJ1-1; weak D call: TRBD1 (5 bases). With 2 bases removed from V and 7 bases from J, the gap between germline ends came to 11 bases. The germline CDR1 and CDR2 sequences are SGHDN and FVKESK. The CDR3 consists of 13 residues. The CDR3 is CASSQQGFLEAFF. The CDR3 DNA reads TGTGCCAGCAGCCAACAGGGTTTTCTTGAAGCTTTCTTT. Full variable domain (missing parts from reference TRBV14 and TRBJ1-1): EAGVTQFPSHSVIEKGQTVTLRCDPISGHDNLYWYRRVMGKEIKFLLHFVKESKQDESGMPNNRFLAERTGGTYSTLKVQPAELEDSGVYFCASSQQGFLEAFFGQGTRLTVV.

This chain joins TRBV18 and TRBJ1-1, with D hard to call. The length of the CDR3 is 16 residues. The germline gives CDR1 KGHSH, CDR2 LQKENI. With 3 bases removed from V and 5 bases from J, the gap between germline ends came to 19 bases. The CDR3 protein is CASSPAWSGIKTEAFF. CDR3 sequence (DNA): TGTGCCAGCTCACCCGCCTGGTCGGGTATAAAAACTGAAGCTTTCTTT.